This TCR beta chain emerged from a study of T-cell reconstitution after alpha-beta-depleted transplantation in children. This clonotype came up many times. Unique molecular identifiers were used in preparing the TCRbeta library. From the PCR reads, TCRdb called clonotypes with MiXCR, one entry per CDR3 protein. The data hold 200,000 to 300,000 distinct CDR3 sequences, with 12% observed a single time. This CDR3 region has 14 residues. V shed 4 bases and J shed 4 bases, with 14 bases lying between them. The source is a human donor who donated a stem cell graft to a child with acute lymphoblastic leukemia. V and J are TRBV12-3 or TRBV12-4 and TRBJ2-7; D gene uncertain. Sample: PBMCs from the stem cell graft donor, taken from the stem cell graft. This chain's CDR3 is CASSSLGLPYEQYF. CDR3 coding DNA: TGTGCCAGCAGTTCCTTGGGATTACCATACGAGCAGTACTTC.